The clone carrying this T cell receptor (beta chain) was seen more than once but under ten times. Assay used: immunoSEQ multiplex PCR; TCRdb lists only in-frame clones, some missing. Among about 240,000 clones, more than 75% were seen once, and the ten largest hold 0.99%. Germline V gene lookup returns CDR1 MNHEY and CDR2 SVGAGI. The CDR3 totals 13 residues. The V and J ends lost 7 bases and 7 bases respectively, with 13 bases between them. These data belong to a study of blood T cell repertoires in COVID-19. The wider study: The origin of the acute and convalescent COVID-19 samples was the United States, Italy and Spain.

Sample: peripheral blood. The receptor's source is a woman aged 40 to 50 who had recovered from COVID-19. This chain joins TRBV6-5 and TRBJ2-2; D is perhaps TRBD2 (5 bases). In nucleotides, the CDR3 is TGTGCCAGCACGGGATGGGAAGGCGGGGAGCTGTTTTTT. Translated: CASTGWEGGELFF.